This T cell receptor beta chain was identified during a study of CD8 T cells in Susac syndrome (dated by TCRdb to the late 2010s). For the study in its entirety: Among the sequenced Susac syndrome patients, more than 5 had clinically active disease and 8 or 9 were in clinical remission. Susac syndrome patients were therapy-naive, on corticosteroids (some also receiving IVIg), or on IVIg alone at blood withdrawal. Repertoire sequencing was used to test whether CD8+ T cell activation and differentiation in Susac syndrome was antigen driven. What the study reported, not specific to this receptor: The number of individuals in the TCR sequencing and HLA analysis was recognized as being relatively small. The CD4+ T cell repertoire of patients with Susac syndrome showed no detectable clonal expansion.

Peripheral blood CD8+ and CD4+ T cells from healthy donors, Susac syndrome patients and multiple sclerosis patients were profiled using high-throughput TCR beta sequencing. Recently defined diagnostic criteria for definite or probable disease were met by the Susac syndrome patients. Bulk CD8+ and CD4+ T cells were purified by magnetic negative isolation, whereas CD8+ TEMRA cells were enriched by FACS. Blood was collected in EDTA tubes and processed within 24 hours, with PBMCs isolated through density gradient centrifugation. PBMCs destined for TCR sequencing were cryopreserved in liquid nitrogen and later thawed in a 37 °C water bath. The sorted or isolated CD4+, CD8+ and CD8+ TEMRA cells reached a purity of at least 90%. Worth noting for this clonotype: There is no known antigen for this receptor. Base qualities are not recorded, but no much larger clone differs from it by a single base.

CDR1 is given as SGDLS and CDR2 as YYNGEE, both from the germline V gene. V is shortened by 3 bases, J by 2 bases, and the region joining them spans 15 bases. From cysteine to phenylalanine, the CDR3 is 15 amino acids long. CDR3 DNA only is kept here, 45 bases in frame from base 1. RNA was extracted using the RNeasy kit, and 0.5 to 1 microgram was reverse transcribed with random hexamers. TCR beta CDR3 regions were amplified with the immunoSEQ multiplex PCR assay covering 54 Vbeta and 13 Jbeta segments. PCR amplification bias was corrected using a synthetic template baseline for primer optimization and computational correction. The study's processing was this. Reads were annotated to V, D and J genes according to IMGT and were analyzed with immunoSEQ Analyzer, with only productive sequences retained. Clonality was calculated as one minus the Shannon entropy normalized by log2 of the number of productive unique sequences. For each patient and control, public and private clones were evaluated within the 100 most prevalent clones. Susac-specific clones were defined as absent from healthy and MS cohorts, 1052 published viral clones and other ImmuneACCESS disease sequences. TCRdb reworked the public reads: Q25 trimming with fastp, MiXCR clone assembly, productive beta chains retained. Rows with one shared CDR3 protein collapse into an entry with the most common genes and DNA. The V and J calls, along with clone size, are taken from TCRdb and not from the paper's own processing. Counted in this sample were roughly 250,000 distinct CDR3 sequences; 95% to 97% of them appeared once. The ten largest account for 0.1% of the sample.

Recombination joined TRBV9 with TRBJ2-7, and possibly TRBD1, on 6 matching bases. The clonotype was recovered from a human donor with Susac syndrome. The specimen sequenced was CD4+ T cells from PBMCs. CDR3 reads: CASSGDRKVPYEQYF. In nucleotide form, the sequence is TGTGCCAGCAGCGGAGACAGGAAAGTACCCTACGAGCAGTACTTC.